The rows below give T cell receptor beta chains drawn from one sample of a study of shared clonotypes between healthy human individuals. Assay used: immunoSEQ multiplex PCR; TCRdb lists only in-frame clones, some missing. The sample has fewer than 850,000 clones; about 97% are singletons. The sample was naive CD8+ T cells sorted from blood. These receptors all stem from a man in his thirties or forties in good health. The CDR3 runs from the conserved cysteine through the conserved F or W. Clone size is not always given. Where it is, it says once, few, many or a class for expanded clones.

TRBJ2-7 TRBV7-9 NA CASSLAVAGAYEQYF
TRBJ1-5 TRBV10-3 NA CAISEAGTGNQPQHF
TRBJ1-2 TRBV25-1 NA CARIRDRALYGYTF
TRBJ2-5 TRBV5-4 NA CASSLGEQGPRETQYF
TRBJ2-5 TRBV19 NA CASSMYGSLWETQYF
TRBJ2-7 TRBV4-1 NA CASSQDAGLAREQYF
TRBJ1-5 TRBV27 once CASSLSSPDQPQHF
TRBJ1-4 TRBV5-4 NA CASSSRGTASSGEKLFF
TRBJ2-1 TRBV27 NA CASSLGSFTYNEQFF
TRBJ2-7 TRBV9 once CASSTGTEVYEQYF
TRBJ2-1 TRBV6-4 NA CASSPLGGSSYNEQFF
TRBJ2-3 TRBV14 once CASSLWGSTDTQYF
TRBJ2-7 TRBV29-1 NA CSVGDAYEQYF
TRBJ2-3 TRBV28 NA CASSLSQRGLTDTQYF
TRBJ2-1 TRBV27 once CASSRSSGNTYNEQFF
TRBJ2-2 TRBV6-5 NA CASGLAGPNTGELFF
TRBJ2-7 TRBV2 NA CASSEEVRNYEQYF
TRBJ2-2 TRBV27 NA CASSPDSGELFF
TRBJ2-3 TRBV4-2 NA CASRARQGERDTQYF
TRBJ2-1 TRBV9 NA CASSGRTSGYNEQFF
TRBJ2-7 TRBV5-5 NA CASSLGRTGLRYEQYF
TRBJ2-3 TRBV28 NA CASSLTGSHSSTDTQYF
TRBJ2-7 TRBV11-2 NA CASSLEAYPPYEQYF
TRBJ2-7 TRBV5-1 few CASSTPGQGASYEQYF
TRBJ2-3 TRBV27 once CASSFELTDTQYF
TRBJ2-5 TRBV29-1 once CSVELAGYQETQYF
TRBJ1-2 TRBV14 NA CASSQRRDYGYTF
TRBJ1-3 TRBV29-1 NA CSVRQGAGNTIYF
TRBJ1-2 TRBV2 NA CASKGRIYGYTF
TRBJ2-2 TRBV7-9 NA CASSLSGRSNTGELFF
TRBJ2-1 TRBV9 NA CASSVGGQYNEQFF
TRBJ2-7 TRBV7-9 NA CASSFMTGLSYEQYF
TRBJ2-7 TRBV5-1 NA CASSDGTGGPYEQYF
TRBJ2-3 TRBV11-2 NA CASSLNVAGSTDTQYF
TRBJ2-7 TRBV6-1 NA CASKPWTDNYEQYF
TRBJ2-1 TRBV10-2 NA CASSESLREQFF
TRBJ1-2 TRBV19 NA CASSMGPGQLNYGYTF
TRBJ2-5 TRBV10-3 NA CAISGPGGEETQYF
TRBJ2-3 TRBV28 NA CASSFSITQVGGNTDTQYF
TRBJ2-3 TRBV28 NA CASSQQGARTDTQYF
TRBJ2-7 TRBV29-1 NA CSVPGTGYYEQYF
TRBJ2-7 TRBV7-8 NA CASSPAGPGSHEQYF
TRBJ2-1 TRBV5-1 NA CASSFGPGTGYNEQFF
TRBJ2-5 TRBV29-1 NA CSVVIFIRGLAYQETQYF
TRBJ1-2 TRBV18 NA CASSPGQGNYGYTF
TRBJ2-7 TRBV27 NA CASATGTRPSEQYF
TRBJ2-5 TRBV7-9 NA CASSSRNLQETQYF
TRBJ2-5 TRBV11-2 NA CASSSLEGQGMETQYF